One and the same sample provided the 17 T cell receptor beta chains below, sequenced in a study of technical replicates of blood from a handful of donors (dated by TCRdb to 2017 to 2019). The receptor library was made with the immunoSEQ multiplex PCR assay. This immuneACCESS table, as held by TCRdb, lists in-frame sequences with V and J called but not all clones. Of the missing ones, under half trace to an unresolved V gene in checked studies; the others have no known cause. This sample gives some 80,000 clones in total; around 97% of them show up just once. Clones ranked in the top ten supply roughly 0.17% of the sample. Sequenced sample: T cells isolated from PBMCs. These receptors were obtained from a human donor in good health.

This sequence joins TRBV5-1 and TRBJ2-3, with 9 positions matching TRBD2. This CDR3 has 15 amino acids. V gave up 1 base and J gave up 5 bases; unmatched junction bases: 5. Germline assignment: CDR1 SGHRS and CDR2 YFSETQ. The CDR3 DNA is TGCGCCAGCAGCTTGAAGCGGGAGGAAGGAGATACGCAGTATTTT. The encoded protein is CASSLKREEGDTQYF. The entire variable domain, with the rest obtained from reference TRBV5-1 and TRBJ2-3, is as follows: KAGVTQTPRYLIKTRGQQVTLSCSPISGHRSVSWYQQTPGQGLQFLFEYFSETQRNKGNFPGRFSGRQFSNSRSEMNVSTLELGDSALYLCASSLKREEGDTQYFGPGTRLTVL.

The chain employs TRBV10-1 and TRBJ2-7, with 11 bases that match TRBD2. From germline, CDR1 is WNHNN and CDR2 SYGVQD (reference sequence). The CDR3 loop spans 15 amino acids. The trim removed 4 bases at V and 2 bases at J, leaving 4 bases unmatched. The CDR3 DNA sequence: TGCGCCAGCAGTGGTGGACTAGCGGGTACCTACGAGCAGTACTTC. Translating it yields CASSGGLAGTYEQYF.

The CDR3 bases are TGCGCCAGCAGAGTAGGAATGAGTAGGGGGTCCAAAAACATTCAGTACTTC. Its translation: CASRVGMSRGSKNIQYF. This sequence joins TRBV10-2 and TRBJ2-4; D may be TRBD1 (6 bases). This CDR3 spans 17 amino acids. Germline V gives CDR1 WSHSY, CDR2 SAAADI. V lost 6 bases, J lost 2 bases, and 20 bases lay in between.

The J gene is TRBJ2-2, the V gene TRBV4-1; TRBD2 aligns across 12 bases. CDR1 and CDR2 from the germline V gene are MGHRA and YSYEKL. The CDR3 consists of 20 residues. Trimming at V came to 2 bases and at J to 5 bases, leaving 15 bases not matched to a gene. The CDR3 sequence: CASSQLTGTSGQRLTGELFF. The DNA of the CDR3 is TGCGCCAGCAGCCAACTAACCGGGACTAGCGGGCAAAGACTGACCGGGGAGCTGTTTTTT.

The chain recombines TRBV7-9 with TRBJ1-2; D possibly corresponds to TRBD1 (5 bases). The CDR3 length is 14 residues. Germline values: CDR1 SEHNR, CDR2 FQNEAQ (reference sequence). V was clipped by 4 bases and J by 3 bases, with 12 bases between them. The CDR3 nucleotides read TGTGCCAGCAGCTCCGGACACCTTGACTATGGCTACACCTTC. This codes for CASSSGHLDYGYTF.

The V call is TRBV13, the J call TRBJ1-1; D might be TRBD1 (6 bases). The V and J ends lost 3 bases and 2 bases respectively, with 7 bases between them. This CDR3 is 13 amino acids long. In germline, CDR1 is PRHDT, CDR2 FYEKMQ (reference sequence). The CDR3: CASSFGTNTEAFF. The CDR3 DNA reads as TGTGCCAGCAGCTTCGGGACAAACACTGAAGCTTTCTTT.

The chain combines TRBV7-6 with TRBJ2-5; TRBD2 might be the D (6 bases). The CDR3 has 15 amino acids. The germline CDR1 and CDR2 sequences are SGHVS and FNYEAQ. The ends were cut back, 5 bases at V and 5 bases at J, with 18 bases in the middle. CDR3 DNA sequence: TGTGCCAGCAGCCCTTGGGAAGGGAGGCGGGAGACCCAGTACTTC. This translates into CASSPWEGRRETQYF.

This chain uses TRBV9 with TRBJ1-1; 7 nucleotides align to TRBD1. Germline CDR1 reads SGDLS; CDR2 reads YYNGEE. The CDR3 length is 15 residues. After removal of 3 bases from V and 3 bases from J, the junction contained 8 bases not matched to a gene. CDR3 sequence: CASSATGAPDTEAFF. DNA for the CDR3: TGTGCCAGCAGCGCCACAGGGGCGCCGGACACTGAAGCTTTCTTT. Using reference TRBV9 and TRBJ1-1 for the parts outside the CDR3, the full variable domain is DSGVTQTPKHLITATGQRVTLRCSPRSGDLSVYWYQQSLDQGLQFLIQYYNGEERAKGNILERFSAQQFPDLHSELNLSSLELGDSALYFCASSATGAPDTEAFFGQGTRLTVV.

A single count supports this clone. This chain joins TRBV19 and TRBJ1-5, with TRBD1 identical over 9 bases. This CDR3 has 17 residues. With 5 bases clipped from V and 5 bases from J, the junction kept 13 bases outside the gene matches. Germline assignment: CDR1 LNHDA and CDR2 SQIVND (reference sequence). The CDR3 DNA reads as TGTGCCAGTAGTTGGGGGACAGGGCTTAGTTTTGATCAGCCCCAGCATTTT. As protein: CASSWGTGLSFDQPQHF.

The chain links TRBV30 to TRBJ2-3; tentatively, D is TRBD2 (6 bases). Trimming shortened V by 0 bases and J by 8 bases, and 15 bases separated the two germline ends. Germline assignment: CDR1 GTSNPN and CDR2 SVGIG (reference sequence). There are 14 residues in the CDR3. The CDR3 loop is CAWSVLRGGGTQYF. As DNA, the CDR3 is TGTGCCTGGAGTGTACTGCGGGGCGGCGGTACGCAGTATTTT.

The chain carries TRBV11-2 and TRBJ2-7; 14 positions match TRBD2. The CDR3 runs to 18 residues. Germline CDR1 SGHAT, CDR2 FQNNGV. With V trimmed by 5 bases and J by 6 bases, 15 bases remained unmatched. CDR3 coding DNA: TGTGCCAGCAGCCTTCACCCCGGGACTAGCGGGGGAGGGGGCGAGCAGTACTTC. Its protein is CASSLHPGTSGGGGEQYF.

The CDR3 DNA sequence: TGTGCCAGCAGGCAGGGGATTCCCTACGAGCAGTACTTC. Amino acids: CASRQGIPYEQYF. The gene calls are TRBV27 and TRBJ2-7; D may be TRBD1 (6 bases). The CDR3 is 13 amino acids. Germline values: CDR1 MNHEY, CDR2 SMNVEV (reference sequence). V lost 6 bases and J 2 bases, leaving 11 bases between the germline ends.

This chain joins TRBV5-1 and TRBJ2-2, with unresolved D. Per the germline V gene, CDR1 is SGHRS and CDR2 is YFSETQ. The germline V and J ends were trimmed by 10 bases and 3 bases, with 10 bases remaining between them. The CDR3 consists of 12 residues. This chain's CDR3 is CAGGSYTGELFF. The CDR3 DNA is TGCGCCGGCGGCAGTTACACCGGGGAGCTGTTTTTT.

J is TRBJ2-5 and V is TRBV6-5; possibly TRBD2 for D (5 bases). Per the germline V gene, CDR1 is MNHEY and CDR2 is SVGAGI. V gave up 7 bases and J gave up 1 base, with 13 bases separating them. The CDR3 is made up of 14 amino acids. CDR3 residues: CASTPTGVQETQYF. CDR3 sequence (DNA): TGTGCCAGCACCCCTACCGGGGTCCAAGAGACCCAGTACTTC.

The gene calls are TRBV5-5 and TRBJ1-5; TRBD1 matches 7 bases. Germline CDR1 is SGHKS and CDR2 is YYEKEE (reference sequence). The CDR3 is made up of 13 amino acids. The ends lost 7 bases at V and 6 bases at J; junction bases unmatched: 7. Here the CDR3 reads CASSTGLVQPQHF. For the CDR3, the DNA is TGTGCCAGCTCGACAGGGTTAGTTCAGCCCCAGCATTTT.

The chain combines TRBV5-1 with TRBJ2-4; 8 bases fit TRBD1. Per the germline V gene, CDR1 is SGHRS and CDR2 is YFSETQ. The V gene end was trimmed by 1 base and the J gene end by 1 base; junction bases not matched to a gene: 7. The CDR3 sequence is 17 residues long. CDR3 protein: CASSLLQGARAKNIQYF. In DNA form, the CDR3 reads TGCGCCAGCAGCTTGTTGCAGGGGGCCCGTGCCAAAAACATTCAGTACTTC. The full variable domain, its missing parts supplied by reference TRBV5-1 and TRBJ2-4, is KAGVTQTPRYLIKTRGQQVTLSCSPISGHRSVSWYQQTPGQGLQFLFEYFSETQRNKGNFPGRFSGRQFSNSRSEMNVSTLELGDSALYLCASSLLQGARAKNIQYFGAGTRLSVL.

The rearrangement uses TRBV11-2 and TRBJ2-7, with 8 bases identical to TRBD1. This CDR3 has 14 amino acids. CDR1 SGHAT and CDR2 FQNNGV come from the germline V gene. V lost 5 bases, J lost 7 bases, and 10 bases stayed unmatched. The CDR3 loop is CASSPRTGTREQYF. Written as DNA, the CDR3 is TGTGCCAGCAGCCCGAGGACAGGGACGAGGGAGCAGTACTTC.